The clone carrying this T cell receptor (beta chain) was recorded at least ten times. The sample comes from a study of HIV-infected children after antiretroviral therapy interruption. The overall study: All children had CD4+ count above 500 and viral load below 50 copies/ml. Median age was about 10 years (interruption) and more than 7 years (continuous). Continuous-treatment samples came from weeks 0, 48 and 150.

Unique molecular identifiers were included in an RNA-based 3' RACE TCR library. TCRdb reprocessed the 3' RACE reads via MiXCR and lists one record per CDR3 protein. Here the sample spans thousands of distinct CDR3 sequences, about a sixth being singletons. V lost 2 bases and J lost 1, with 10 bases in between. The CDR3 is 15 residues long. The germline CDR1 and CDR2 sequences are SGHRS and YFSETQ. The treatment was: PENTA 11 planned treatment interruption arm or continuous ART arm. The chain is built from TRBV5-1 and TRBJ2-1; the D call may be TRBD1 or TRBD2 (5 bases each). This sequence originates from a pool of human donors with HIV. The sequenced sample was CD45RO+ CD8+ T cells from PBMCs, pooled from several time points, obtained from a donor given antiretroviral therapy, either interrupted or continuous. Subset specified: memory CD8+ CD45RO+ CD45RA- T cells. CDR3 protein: CASSFPGPSYNEQFF. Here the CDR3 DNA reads TGCGCCAGCAGCTTCCCGGGGCCGTCCTACAATGAGCAGTTCTTC.